These 14 T cell receptor beta chains came from one sample sequenced in a study of T cell responses to AZD1222 COVID-19 vaccine. Libraries were prepared by immunoSEQ multiplex PCR; TCRdb keeps only in-frame clonotypes and omits some of them. The sample contains about 73,000 clones, 80% to 90% of which appear only once. This material consisted of peripheral blood, taken 28 days after the second AZD1222 dose. These receptor sequences come from an adult who received the AZD1222 COVID-19 vaccine.

CDR3: CASSPAGLSEQYV. The CDR3 region has the DNA TGTGCCAGCAGCCCCGCAGGGTTGTCTGAGCAGTACGTC. The rearrangement joins TRBV5-5 to TRBJ2-7; weak D call: TRBD1 (5 bases). Germline loops: CDR1 SGHKS, CDR2 YYEKEE (reference sequence). The CDR3 sequence is 13 residues long. Deletions cut 4 bases from V and 7 bases from J, with 15 bases between.

This clone appeared a single time. V and J are TRBV9 and TRBJ1-6, with 7 positions matching TRBD1. The trim removed 0 bases at V and 10 bases at J, leaving 4 bases unmatched. CDR3 length: 14 residues. Germline V gene data show CDR1 as SGDLS and CDR2 as YYNGEE. The CDR3 region is CASSVGQGPSPLHF. CDR3 DNA: TGTGCCAGCAGCGTAGGACAGGGCCCCTCACCCCTCCACTTT.

The V and J genes are TRBV9 and TRBJ2-3; 10 bases align to TRBD2. V shed 0 bases, J shed 1 base, and the junction held 2 bases outside the gene matches. Germline V gene lookup returns CDR1 SGDLS and CDR2 YYNGEE. This CDR3 comprises 16 residues. In DNA, the CDR3 is TGTGCCAGCAGCGTAGCGCTAGCGGGGGGCACAGATACGCAGTATTTT. It encodes CASSVALAGGTDTQYF.

The chain joins TRBV6-5 to TRBJ2-7, with a possible D match to TRBD1 (6 bases). The germline V gene has CDR1 MNHEY and CDR2 SVGAGI. Trimming took off 6 bases at V and 0 bases at J, with 15 bases between the two ends. CDR3 size: 15 residues. CDR3 residues: CASRGQGPVSYEQYV. Here the CDR3 DNA reads TGTGCCAGCAGGGGACAAGGCCCAGTCTCCTACGAGCAGTACGTC.

The chain recombines TRBV7-9 with TRBJ1-4, with D possibly matching TRBD1 (5 bases). The CDR3 length is 14 residues. Between the trimmed V and J ends, which lost 2 bases and 4 bases, there was a span of 8 bases. CDR1 and CDR2 from the germline V gene are SEHNR and FQNEAQ (reference sequence). This CDR3 is CASSLQGGNEKLFF. CDR3 nucleotides: TGTGCCAGCAGCTTACAGGGTGGTAATGAAAAACTGTTTTTT.

The chain joins TRBV5-1 to TRBJ1-4; 9 bases agree with TRBD1. CDR3 length equals 18 residues. Germline V CDR1 and CDR2: SGHRS, YFSETQ. The trim removed 3 bases at V and 4 bases at J, leaving 13 bases unmatched. The CDR3 region is CASSYQTGTGYGNEKLFF. Written as DNA, the CDR3 is TGCGCCAGCAGCTATCAAACCGGGACAGGGTATGGTAATGAAAAACTGTTTTTT.

This chain connects TRBV2 to TRBJ1-2; TRBD1 agrees at 11 bases. Germline trimming cut 6 bases from V and 5 bases from J; bases unmatched to any gene: 8. The germline V gene has CDR1 SNHLY and CDR2 FYNNEI. This CDR3 contains 15 residues. The CDR3 is CASSAGTGGAYGYTF. DNA for the CDR3: TGTGCCAGCAGCGCGGGGACAGGGGGGGCATATGGCTACACCTTC.

This chain connects TRBV19 to TRBJ1-4; D gene ambiguous. The CDR3 length is 14 residues. CDR1 and CDR2 from the germline V gene are LNHDA and SQIVND (reference sequence). V lost 2 bases and J 8 bases, leaving 12 bases between the germline ends. The CDR3 DNA follows: TGTGCCAGTAGTATACGGGGTAAGGGCGAAAAACTGTTTTTT. Protein: CASSIRGKGEKLFF.

The chain joins TRBV28 to TRBJ1-3; D is unclear. The germline V gene has CDR1 MDHEN and CDR2 SYDVKM. The CDR3 is 15 amino acids. The V end was cut by 2 bases, the J end by 0 bases, with 8 bases between. The CDR3 sequence: CASSLVGYSGNTIYF. Written as DNA, the CDR3 is TGTGCCAGCAGTTTAGTAGGATACTCTGGAAACACCATATATTTT.

The chain is built from TRBV28 and TRBJ2-7; TRBD2 aligns across 11 bases. Looked up from germline, CDR1 is MDHEN and CDR2 is SYDVKM. There are 14 residues in the CDR3. Trimming removed 5 bases from V and 10 bases from J; junction bases left unmatched: 10. The CDR3 nucleotides are TGTGCCAGCAGTCCCACCAACGGACTAGCGGGCCAGTACGTC. Amino acids: CASSPTNGLAGQYV.

The chain uses TRBV7-2 and TRBJ2-1; 12 nucleotides match TRBD2. Germline assignment: CDR1 SGHTA and CDR2 FQGNSA. With 4 bases clipped from V and 0 bases from J, the junction kept 10 bases outside the gene matches. The CDR3 is 19 amino acids. The CDR3 coding sequence is TGTGCCAGCAGCTCCCAGACTAGCGGGGGCGCAAGCTCCTACAATGAGCAGTTCTTC. Translating gives CASSSQTSGGASSYNEQFF.

This chain links TRBV5-1 with TRBJ2-5; the D gene could be TRBD1 or TRBD2 (5 bases each). Trimming shortened V by 7 bases and J by 2 bases, and 15 bases separated the two germline ends. The germline CDR1 and CDR2 sequences are SGHRS and YFSETQ. This CDR3 spans 14 amino acids. In DNA, the CDR3 is TGCGCCAGCGGGTCCCTGGGACCTCAAGAGACCCAGTACTTC. This encodes CASGSLGPQETQYF.

The chain couples TRBV6-5 to TRBJ2-2; 8 positions match TRBD1. This CDR3 region has 15 residues. The germline V gene has CDR1 MNHEY and CDR2 SVGAGI. The ends lost 5 bases at V and 4 bases at J; junction bases unmatched: 6. CDR3 sequence: CASSLQGVGTGELFF. DNA for the CDR3: TGTGCCAGCAGTCTACAGGGGGTCGGCACCGGGGAGCTGTTTTTT.

This clone was observed a few times. V and J are TRBV4-1 and TRBJ2-1; 8 positions match TRBD1. Per germline, CDR1 MGHRA and CDR2 YSYEKL. Unmatched junction bases numbered 8, after V lost 4 bases and J lost 6 bases. The CDR3 is 15 residues long. In DNA, the CDR3 is TGCGCCAGCAGCCCCATCCTGGACAGGGTCAATGAGCAGTTCTTC. This sequence encodes CASSPILDRVNEQFF.